This T cell receptor (beta chain) is from a study of radiotherapy plus CTLA-4 blockade in lung cancer. Study summary: An objective response was seen in 15% to 20% of patients, and disease control in 31%.

Only in-frame clones appear in the TCRdb table, and some are missing; sequencing was by immunoSEQ multiplex PCR. Found here are about 45,000 clones, roughly 60% of them singletons; the top ten hold under 20%. A word on this clone: Its antigen is not known.

Whole-study findings and limits: How blood T cell clones changed early, along with interferon-beta, reportedly forecast response best. In blood, tumor-derived TCR clones expanded after radiotherapy plus ipilimumab.

Germline V gene data show CDR1 as KGHSH and CDR2 as LQKENI. V lost 8 bases to trimming and J lost 3 bases; unmatched junction nucleotides: 9. The CDR3 covers 14 residues. Sequenced here: peripheral blood, sampled from a patient treated with radiotherapy plus ipilimumab. This receptor was obtained from a human donor with non-small cell lung cancer who had a partial response to radiotherapy plus ipilimumab. The chain has TRBV18 and TRBJ2-7, with 8 bases that match TRBD1. As DNA, the CDR3 is TGTGCCAGCGGGAGTCAGGGGGCGTTCTACGAGCAGTACTTC. It yields the protein CASGSQGAFYEQYF.